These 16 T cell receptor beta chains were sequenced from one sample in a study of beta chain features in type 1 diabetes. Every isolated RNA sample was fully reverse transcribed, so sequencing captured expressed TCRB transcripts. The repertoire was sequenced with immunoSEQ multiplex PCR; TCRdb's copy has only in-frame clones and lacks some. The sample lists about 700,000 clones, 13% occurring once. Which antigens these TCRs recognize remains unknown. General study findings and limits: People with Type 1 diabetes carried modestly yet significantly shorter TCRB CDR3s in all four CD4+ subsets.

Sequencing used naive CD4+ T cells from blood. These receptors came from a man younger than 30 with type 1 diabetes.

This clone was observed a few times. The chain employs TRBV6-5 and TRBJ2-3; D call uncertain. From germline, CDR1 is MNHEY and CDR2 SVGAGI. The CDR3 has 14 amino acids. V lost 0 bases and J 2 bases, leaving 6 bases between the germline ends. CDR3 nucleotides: TGTGCCAGCAGTTACTCGTACTCCACAGATACGCAGTATTTT. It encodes CASSYSYSTDTQYF.

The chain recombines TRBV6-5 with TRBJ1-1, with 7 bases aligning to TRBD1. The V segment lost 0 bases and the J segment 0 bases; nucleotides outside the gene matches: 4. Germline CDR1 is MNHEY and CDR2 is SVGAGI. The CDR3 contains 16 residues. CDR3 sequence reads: CASSYSSGQLNTEAFF. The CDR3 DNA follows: TGTGCCAGCAGTTACTCTTCGGGACAGTTGAACACTGAAGCTTTCTTT.

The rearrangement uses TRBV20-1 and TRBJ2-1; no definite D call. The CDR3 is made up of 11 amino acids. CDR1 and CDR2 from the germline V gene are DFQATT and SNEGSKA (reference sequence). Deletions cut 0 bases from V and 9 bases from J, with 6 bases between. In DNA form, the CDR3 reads TGCAGTGCTAGAGAGGAAGGTGAGCAGTTCTTC. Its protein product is CSAREEGEQFF.

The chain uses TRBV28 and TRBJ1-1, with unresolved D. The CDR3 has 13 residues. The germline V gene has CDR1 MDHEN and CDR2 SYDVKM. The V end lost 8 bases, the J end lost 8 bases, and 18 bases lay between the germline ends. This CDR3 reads CASGPLWVPEAFF. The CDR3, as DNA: TGTGCCAGCGGCCCGTTGTGGGTCCCCGAAGCTTTCTTT.

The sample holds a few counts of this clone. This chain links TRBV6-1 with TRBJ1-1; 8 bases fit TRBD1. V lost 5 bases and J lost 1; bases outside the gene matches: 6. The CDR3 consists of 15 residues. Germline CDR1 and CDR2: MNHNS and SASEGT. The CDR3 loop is CASSRQGAANTEAFF. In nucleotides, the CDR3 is TGTGCCAGCAGTCGTCAGGGGGCGGCGAACACTGAAGCTTTCTTT.

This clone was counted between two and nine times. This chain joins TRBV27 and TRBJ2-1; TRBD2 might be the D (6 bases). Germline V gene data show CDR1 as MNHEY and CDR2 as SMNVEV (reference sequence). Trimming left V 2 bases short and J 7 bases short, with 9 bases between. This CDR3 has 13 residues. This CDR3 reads CASSLPLANEQFF. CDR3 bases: TGTGCCAGCAGTTTACCGCTAGCGAATGAGCAGTTCTTC.

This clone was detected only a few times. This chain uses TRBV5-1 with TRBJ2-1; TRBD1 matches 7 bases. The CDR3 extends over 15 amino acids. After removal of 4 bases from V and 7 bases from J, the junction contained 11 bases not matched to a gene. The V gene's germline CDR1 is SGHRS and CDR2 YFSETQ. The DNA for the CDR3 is TGCGCCAGCAGCCCCCAGACAGGGTTTGGGAATGAGCAGTTCTTC. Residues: CASSPQTGFGNEQFF.

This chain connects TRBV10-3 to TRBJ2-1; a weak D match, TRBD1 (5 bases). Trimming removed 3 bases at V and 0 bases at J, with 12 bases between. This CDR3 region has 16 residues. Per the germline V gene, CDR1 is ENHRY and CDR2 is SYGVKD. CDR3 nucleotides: TGTGCCATCAGTGACGACAGCCCGAGCTCCTACAATGAGCAGTTCTTC. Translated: CAISDDSPSSYNEQFF.

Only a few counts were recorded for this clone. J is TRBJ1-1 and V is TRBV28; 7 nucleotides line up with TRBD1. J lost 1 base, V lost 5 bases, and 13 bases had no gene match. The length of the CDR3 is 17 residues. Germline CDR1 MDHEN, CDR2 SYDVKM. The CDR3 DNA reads TGTGCCAGCAGTCCCACGGGGGACAGACCAGAGAACACTGAAGCTTTCTTT. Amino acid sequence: CASSPTGDRPENTEAFF.

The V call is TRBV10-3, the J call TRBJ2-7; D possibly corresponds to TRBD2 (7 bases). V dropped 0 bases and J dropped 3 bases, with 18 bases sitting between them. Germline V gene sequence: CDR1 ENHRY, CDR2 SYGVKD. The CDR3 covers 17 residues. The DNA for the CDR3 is TGTGCCATCAGTGAGTCGATTGCGGGGGCCCAACTCTACGAGCAGTACTTC. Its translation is CAISESIAGAQLYEQYF.

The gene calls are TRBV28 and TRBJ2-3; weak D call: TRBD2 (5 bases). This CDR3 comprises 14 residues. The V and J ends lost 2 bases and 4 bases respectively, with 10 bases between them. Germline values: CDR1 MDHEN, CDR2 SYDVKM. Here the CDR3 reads CASSLRQRPDTQYF. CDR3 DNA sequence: TGTGCCAGCAGTTTACGTCAGCGGCCAGATACGCAGTATTTT.

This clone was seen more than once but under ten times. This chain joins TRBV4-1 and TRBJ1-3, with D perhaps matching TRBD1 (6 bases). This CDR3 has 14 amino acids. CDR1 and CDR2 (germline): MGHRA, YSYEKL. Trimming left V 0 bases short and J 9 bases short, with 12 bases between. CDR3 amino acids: CASSQEEGVGTIYF. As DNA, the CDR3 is TGCGCCAGCAGCCAAGAGGAGGGGGTTGGCACCATATATTTT.

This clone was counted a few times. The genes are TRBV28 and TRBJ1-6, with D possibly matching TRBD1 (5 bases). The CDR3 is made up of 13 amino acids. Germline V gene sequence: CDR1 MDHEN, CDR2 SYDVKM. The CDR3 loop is CVAQKTEYSPLHF. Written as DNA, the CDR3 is TGTGTCGCCCAGAAGACAGAATATTCACCCCTCCACTTT.

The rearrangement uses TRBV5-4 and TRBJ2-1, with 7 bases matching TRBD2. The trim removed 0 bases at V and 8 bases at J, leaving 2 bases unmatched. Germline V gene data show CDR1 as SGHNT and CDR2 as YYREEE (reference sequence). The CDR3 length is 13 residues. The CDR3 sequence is CASSLASGHEQFF. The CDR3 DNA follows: TGTGCCAGCAGCTTGGCTAGCGGTCATGAGCAGTTCTTC.

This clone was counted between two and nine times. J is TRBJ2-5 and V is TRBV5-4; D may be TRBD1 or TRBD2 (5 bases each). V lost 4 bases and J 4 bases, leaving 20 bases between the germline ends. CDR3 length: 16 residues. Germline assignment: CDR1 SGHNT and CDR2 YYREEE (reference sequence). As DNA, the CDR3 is TGTGCCAGCAGCGCTGTTCCGGGACCCCAGGGAGAGACCCAGTACTTC. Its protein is CASSAVPGPQGETQYF.

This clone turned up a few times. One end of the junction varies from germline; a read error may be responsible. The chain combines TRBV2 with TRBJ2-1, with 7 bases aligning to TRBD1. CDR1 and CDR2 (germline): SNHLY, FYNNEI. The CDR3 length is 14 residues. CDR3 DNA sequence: TGTGCCAGCACTGAAGGGACAGTTTACAATGAGCAGTTCTTC. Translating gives CASTEGTVYNEQFF.